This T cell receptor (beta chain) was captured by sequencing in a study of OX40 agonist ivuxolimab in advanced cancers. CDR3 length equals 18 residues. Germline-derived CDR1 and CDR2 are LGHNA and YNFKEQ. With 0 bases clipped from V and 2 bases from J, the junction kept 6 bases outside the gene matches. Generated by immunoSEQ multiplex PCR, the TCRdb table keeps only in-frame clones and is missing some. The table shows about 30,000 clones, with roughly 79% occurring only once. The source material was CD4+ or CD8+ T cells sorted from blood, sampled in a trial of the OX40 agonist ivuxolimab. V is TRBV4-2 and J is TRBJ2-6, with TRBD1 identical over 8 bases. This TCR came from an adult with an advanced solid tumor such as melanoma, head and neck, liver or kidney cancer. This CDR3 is CASSQDVDRVAGANVLTF. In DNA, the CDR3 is TGTGCCAGCAGCCAAGATGTGGACAGGGTCGCTGGGGCCAACGTCCTGACTTTC.